Presented here are 17 T cell receptor beta chains from one specimen sequenced in a study of Tregs in tolerant kidney transplant recipients. TCRdb's copy holds only in-frame clones and misses some; the assay was immunoSEQ multiplex PCR. The repertoire holds around 70,000 clones, with roughly 92% as singletons. Material: CD8+ T cells from blood, obtained before the transplant. Receptor source: a human donor who received a combined kidney and bone marrow transplant.

The chain recombines TRBV28 with TRBJ2-5; possibly TRBD1 for D (5 bases). The CDR3 extends over 15 amino acids. The germline gives CDR1 MDHEN, CDR2 SYDVKM. V was cut by 4 bases and J by 5 bases, with 17 bases left in between. In nucleotides, the CDR3 is TGTGCCAGCAGTTCGTTAGGGGTAAAGGGGGAGACCCAGTACTTC. Translation: CASSSLGVKGETQYF.

J is TRBJ2-3 and V is TRBV11-2, with D maybe TRBD2 (5 bases). V was trimmed by 4 bases and J by 5 bases, leaving 13 bases between them. Germline CDR1 is SGHAT and CDR2 is FQNNGV. CDR3 length equals 14 residues. CDR3 bases: TGTGCCAGCAGCTCCCGGGCCGCGGGAGATACGCAGTATTTT. Translating it yields CASSSRAAGDTQYF.

V and J are TRBV5-1 and TRBJ2-5; 9 bases align to TRBD1. The tail of the sequence fits TRBJ2-7 better, so the J call may be wrong. CDR3 length equals 14 residues. CDR1 and CDR2 from the germline V gene are SGHRS and YFSETQ. The CDR3 sequence: CASSLRDRDSEQYF. CDR3 nucleotides: TGCGCCAGCAGCTTAAGGGACAGGGATTCCGAGCAGTACTTC.

CDR3 protein: CASSQDREGDNEKLFF. CDR3 coding DNA: TGCGCCAGCAGCCAAGACAGAGAGGGGGATAATGAAAAACTGTTTTTT. The chain joins TRBV4-3 to TRBJ1-4; possibly TRBD1 for D (6 bases). Trimming cost V 0 bases and J 4 bases, with 12 bases left between them. Germline CDR1 reads LGHNA; CDR2 reads YSLEER. This CDR3 region has 16 residues.

This clone has only one observation. V and J are TRBV19 and TRBJ1-5; D gene uncertain. Trimming left V 3 bases short and J 4 bases short, with 25 bases between. Germline V CDR1 and CDR2: LNHDA, SQIVND (reference sequence). This CDR3 is built from 19 residues. The CDR3 region has the DNA TGTGCCAGTAGTATCCTCCGACGAGGGTGGGCCACTTTTAATCAGCCCCAGCATTTT. This encodes CASSILRRGWATFNQPQHF.

The V call is TRBV7-8, the J call TRBJ1-5; the match to TRBD1 covers 7 bases. Unmatched junction bases numbered 5, after V lost 0 bases and J lost 6 bases. CDR3 length: 15 amino acids. The V gene's germline CDR1 is SGHVS and CDR2 FQNEAQ. The CDR3 sequence: CASSLAAGGGQPQHF. Here the CDR3 DNA reads TGTGCCAGCAGCTTAGCAGCAGGGGGAGGTCAGCCCCAGCATTTT. Based on the CDR3 plus reference TRBV7-8 and TRBJ1-5, the full variable domain is GAGVSQSPRYKVAKRGQDVALRCDPISGHVSLFWYQQALGQGPEFLTYFQNEAQLDKSGLPSDRFFAERPEGSVSTLKIQRTQQEDSAVYLCASSLAAGGGQPQHFGDGTRLSIL.

The genes are TRBV13 and TRBJ2-2; D is ambiguous. Germline V CDR1 and CDR2: PRHDT, FYEKMQ (reference sequence). The CDR3 runs to 16 residues. Trimming took 5 bases from V and 0 from J, leaving 13 bases between them. The CDR3 protein is CASSPRRDTNTGELFF. The DNA of the CDR3 is TGTGCCAGCAGCCCAAGACGTGACACGAACACCGGGGAGCTGTTTTTT.

The chain employs TRBV28 and TRBJ1-4; no reliable D call. V was cut by 8 bases and J by 0 bases, with 13 bases left in between. CDR1 is MDHEN, CDR2 SYDVKM, per germline. The CDR3 runs to 15 residues. The CDR3 sequence: CASQLVVTTNEKLFF. In DNA form, the CDR3 reads TGTGCCAGCCAGCTAGTGGTTACAACTAATGAAAAACTGTTTTTT.

The CDR3 DNA reads as TGTGCCAGCAGTTACTATGTGACAGAAAACACCGGGGAGCTGTTTTTT. Amino acids: CASSYYVTENTGELFF. V is TRBV6-5 and J is TRBJ2-2; D is perhaps TRBD1 (5 bases). The CDR3 is 16 amino acids. Trimming cost V 1 base and J 2 bases, with 11 bases left between them. From germline, CDR1 is MNHEY and CDR2 SVGAGI.

A few counts support this clone. The chain employs TRBV2 and TRBJ1-1, with 7 bases aligning to TRBD1. V was clipped by 4 bases and J by 8 bases; unmatched bases: 1. Germline values: CDR1 SNHLY, CDR2 FYNNEI. The CDR3 is 11 amino acids. CDR3 bases: TGTGCCAGCAGTGTAGGGGGCGAAGCTTTCTTT. It codes for CASSVGGEAFF. Together with reference TRBV2 and TRBJ1-1, the CDR3 gives the full variable domain: EPEVTQTPSHQVTQMGQEVILRCVPISNHLYFYWYRQILGQKVEFLVSFYNNEISEKSEIFDDQFSVERPDGSNFTLKIRSTKLEDSAMYFCASSVGGEAFFGQGTRLTVV.

This chain joins TRBV5-5 and TRBJ2-2, with 9 nucleotides matching TRBD1. CDR3 length equals 14 residues. Losses at the gene ends were 3 bases for V and 6 bases for J; bases not matched to a gene: 3. Germline-derived CDR1 and CDR2 are SGHKS and YYEKEE (reference sequence). The CDR3 nucleotides read TGTGCCAGCAGCTCGGACAGGGGCCCCGGGGAGCTGTTTTTT. Translating it yields CASSSDRGPGELFF.

The chain links TRBV9 to TRBJ1-3; 7 positions match TRBD1. This CDR3 has 15 amino acids. Per the germline V gene, CDR1 is SGDLS and CDR2 is YYNGEE. Germline trimming cut 2 bases from V and 0 bases from J; bases unmatched to any gene: 2. The chain's CDR3 is CASSVGQNSGNTIYF. The DNA for the CDR3 is TGTGCCAGCAGCGTGGGACAGAACTCTGGAAACACCATATATTTT.

The chain is built from TRBV30 and TRBJ2-7; 9 positions agree with TRBD1. With V trimmed by 5 bases and J by 4 bases, 9 bases remained unmatched. This CDR3 contains 14 residues. Per germline, CDR1 GTSNPN and CDR2 SVGIG (reference sequence). CDR3 region: CAWSTGQGRYEQYF. DNA of the CDR3: TGTGCCTGGTCCACCGGACAGGGGAGGTACGAGCAGTACTTC.

The genes are TRBV13 and TRBJ2-1; the match to TRBD2 covers 7 bases. Looked up from germline, CDR1 is PRHDT and CDR2 is FYEKMQ (reference sequence). The trim removed 2 bases at V and 5 bases at J, leaving 6 bases unmatched. The CDR3 totals 15 residues. The CDR3 nucleotides read TGTGCCAGCAGCTTATTCCGGGGGACTAACAATGAGCAGTTCTTC. Amino acid sequence: CASSLFRGTNNEQFF.

The chain joins TRBV14 to TRBJ1-2; D not certain. This CDR3 has 16 amino acids. V dropped 0 bases and J dropped 8 bases, with 19 bases sitting between them. Germline lookup yields CDR1 SGHDN and CDR2 FVKESK. In nucleotides, the CDR3 is TGTGCCAGCAGCCAAGATGAATTTGGCCGTGAGAGGGGCTACACCTTC. It translates to CASSQDEFGRERGYTF.

The CDR3 DNA sequence: TGTGCCAGCAGTTACAGCGGGTTACAAGAGACCCAGTACTTC. Translating it yields CASSYSGLQETQYF. The rearrangement links TRBV6-5 to TRBJ2-5; D might be TRBD2 (6 bases). The germline V gene has CDR1 MNHEY and CDR2 SVGAGI. This CDR3 comprises 14 residues. Deletions cut 2 bases from V and 2 bases from J, with 9 bases between.

The V call is TRBV2, the J call TRBJ2-7, with D unresolved. This CDR3 has 13 amino acids. V lost 2 bases, J lost 2 bases, and 7 bases lay in between. CDR1 and CDR2 (germline): SNHLY, FYNNEI. The CDR3 is CASSEQVAYEQYF. CDR3 bases: TGTGCCAGCAGTGAACAGGTCGCCTACGAGCAGTACTTC.